Detailed here is one T cell receptor beta chain. Amplification used 60 Vbeta primers and 13 Jbeta primers. Using immunoSEQ multiplex PCR, the repertoire was profiled, and TCRdb retains in-frame clones only, with some absent. This repertoire shows fewer than 250,000 clones, more than 75% found once; its top ten account for around 3.5%. This entry comes from a study of cytomegalovirus exposure and HLA in healthy donors. Study at large: As an earlier analysis found, some 180 million T cells yielded 90 million to 140 million unique TCR beta sequences.

V gave up 1 base and J gave up 5 bases; unmatched junction bases: 5. Germline V gives CDR1 SEHNR, CDR2 FQNEAQ (reference sequence). This CDR3 has 15 residues. Sample: PBMCs. This chain uses TRBV7-9 with TRBJ2-5, with 9 bases that match TRBD1. The TCR originated in a man aged 35-49 years in good health and CMV-seropositive. The CDR3 sequence is CASSLVGQGTETQYF. DNA of the CDR3: TGTGCCAGCAGCTTAGTAGGACAGGGGACGGAGACCCAGTACTTC.